The source of this TCR beta chain is a study of cytomegalovirus exposure and HLA in healthy donors. Whole-study results and caveats: Despite most TCR sequences being rare, some public TCRs occurred in many donors. Common viral pathogens seemed to be connected with several of the most significant clusters, according to a later analysis. Some TCR beta chains (more than 150 of them) were listed as cytomegalovirus-associated. A later analysis found most CMV-associated TCR beta chains apparently HLA-restricted.

This CDR3 region has 15 residues. Germline CDR1 and CDR2: SGDLS and YYNGEE. The trim removed 4 bases at V and 4 bases at J, leaving 10 bases unmatched. Comment on this clone: The antigen is undetermined.

The PCR employed 60 Vbeta primers together with 13 Jbeta primers. Measured with immunoSEQ multiplex PCR; TCRdb has only the in-frame clones, and not every one. This table holds around 70,000 clones, 75% to 90% found once. The V call is TRBV9, the J call TRBJ2-5; TRBD1 matches at 7 bases. This receptor was obtained from a woman in her 30s in good health and CMV-seronegative. Sequencing was carried out using PBMCs. The CDR3: CASSRRQGEGETQYF. Written as DNA, the CDR3 is TGTGCCAGCAGCCGCCGACAGGGAGAGGGAGAGACCCAGTACTTC.